A single sample is the source of the 17 T cell receptor beta chains below, sequenced in a study of T cell repertoires in cytomegalovirus infection. What these receptors recognize is not known. Using its own MiXCR run on the reads, TCRdb lists one record per CDR3 protein. This table holds 370,000 or so distinct CDR3 sequences, nearly 35% found once. Sequenced here: cultured PBMCs, sampled from culture after CMV antigen stimulation. The receptors originated from a human donor in good health (CMV status not recorded). Some clones in this sample may be carry-over from other donors' samples.

The genes are TRBV7-2 and TRBJ1-3; tentative D call: TRBD1 (6 bases). CDR1 SGHTA and CDR2 FQGNSA come from the germline V gene. There are 16 residues in the CDR3. With 1 base removed from V and 4 bases from J, the gap between germline ends came to 14 bases. CDR3 residues: CASSLGSGAMGNTIYF. In DNA, the CDR3 is TGTGCCAGCAGCTTAGGCTCAGGGGCGATGGGAAACACCATATATTTT.

This clonotype appeared a few times. The gene calls are TRBV20-1 and TRBJ2-5; perhaps D is TRBD1 or TRBD2 (6 bases each). The CDR3 loop spans 15 amino acids. Deletions cut 4 bases from V and 1 base from J, with 16 bases between. Germline V lookup: CDR1 DFQATT, CDR2 SNEGSKA (reference sequence). The CDR3 DNA follows: TGCAGTGCTACTCCGTTAGGGGGGACCCAAGAGACCCAGTACTTC. It translates to CSATPLGGTQETQYF.

In this sample, this clonotype turned up a few times. The chain has TRBV14 and TRBJ1-3; D gene ambiguous. Germline CDR1 SGHDN, CDR2 FVKESK. Trimming removed 0 bases at V and 0 bases at J, with 9 bases between. The CDR3 length is 16 residues. The DNA of the CDR3 is TGTGCCAGCAGCCAAGATCTGTTTTCCTCTGGAAACACCATATATTTT. Translating it yields CASSQDLFSSGNTIYF.

In its sample, this clonotype was seen once. J is TRBJ2-1 and V is TRBV7-2; 10 bases align to TRBD2. Trimming took 4 bases from V and 6 from J; bases not matched to a gene: 6. The CDR3 length is 15 residues. Per the germline V gene, CDR1 is SGHTA and CDR2 is FQGNSA. In DNA form, the CDR3 reads TGTGCCAGCAGCTCCTCCGGGACTAGCGCCAATGAGCAGTTCTTC. Amino acids: CASSSSGTSANEQFF.

V and J are TRBV27 and TRBJ1-2; 9 positions match TRBD1. This CDR3 spans 14 amino acids. Germline CDR1 MNHEY, CDR2 SMNVEV (reference sequence). J was trimmed by 4 bases and V by 8 bases; bases with no gene match: 8. CDR3 residues: CASRISGQGYGYTF. CDR3 DNA sequence: TGTGCCAGCCGAATCTCGGGACAGGGCTATGGCTACACCTTC.

The chain joins TRBV7-4 to TRBJ2-5, with D tentatively TRBD2 (6 bases). Germline V gene sequence: CDR1 SGHVT, CDR2 SQSDAQ. V lost 3 bases and J 4 bases, leaving 12 bases between the germline ends. The CDR3 has 14 amino acids. CDR3 in DNA: TGTGCCAGCAGCTTCGGAGGGACCTTAGAGACCCAGTACTTC. Translation gives CASSFGGTLETQYF. Full variable domain (missing parts from reference TRBV7-4 and TRBJ2-5): GAGVSQSPRYKVAKRGRDVALRCDSISGHVTLYWYRQTLGQGSEVLTYSQSDAQRDKSGRPSGRFSAERPERSVSTLKIQRTEQGDSAVYLCASSFGGTLETQYFGPGTRLLVL.

V and J are TRBV15 and TRBJ1-5, with D perhaps matching TRBD1 (5 bases). The CDR3 covers 15 residues. Between the trimmed V and J ends, which lost 0 bases and 4 bases, there was a span of 10 bases. CDR1 and CDR2 from the germline V gene are LNHNV and YYDKDF (reference sequence). The CDR3 protein is CATSRDRGVNQPQHF. In DNA form, the CDR3 reads TGTGCCACCAGCAGAGATCGAGGGGTAAATCAGCCCCAGCATTTT.

This clonotype has just a few counts. The chain has TRBV7-8 and TRBJ2-3; D is unclear. Germline CDR1 is SGHVS and CDR2 is FQNEAQ. Trimming took off 4 bases at V and 4 bases at J, with 12 bases between the two ends. The CDR3 runs 14 residues. For the CDR3, the DNA is TGTGCCAGCAGCTCTCTACTTCGGGCAGATACGCAGTATTTT. It encodes CASSSLLRADTQYF. The whole variable domain, remainder taken from reference TRBV7-8 and TRBJ2-3, is GAGVSQSPRYKVAKRGQDVALRCDPISGHVSLFWYQQALGQGPEFLTYFQNEAQLDKSGLPSDRFFAERPEGSVSTLKIQRTQQEDSAVYLCASSSLLRADTQYFGPGTRLTVL.

In this sample, this clonotype turned up many times. The chain has TRBV7-2 and TRBJ2-1; TRBD2 matches at 10 bases. J lost 4 bases, V lost 5 bases, and 5 bases had no gene match. Germline V lookup: CDR1 SGHTA, CDR2 FQGNSA. The CDR3 contains 15 residues. The CDR3 region has the DNA TGTGCCAGCAGCACGACTAGCGGGTTGTACAATGAGCAGTTCTTC. The encoded protein is CASSTTSGLYNEQFF.

This clonotype was observed a few times. The J gene is TRBJ2-7, the V gene TRBV15; 8 bases are shared with TRBD2. CDR1 and CDR2 from the germline V gene are LNHNV and YYDKDF (reference sequence). This CDR3 contains 15 residues. The V and J ends lost 3 bases and 1 base, in that order; junction bases with no gene match: 5. The CDR3 coding sequence is TGTGCCACCAGCAGGTCGACTAGCGTTTCCTACGAGCAGTACGTC. Residues: CATSRSTSVSYEQYV.

This clonotype turned up a few times. The genes are TRBV11-2 and TRBJ2-3; D is undetermined. CDR3 length equals 15 residues. V was pared by 4 bases and J by 2 bases, with 13 bases between. Germline V gene lookup returns CDR1 SGHAT and CDR2 FQNNGV. DNA of the CDR3: TGTGCCAGCAGCTCCGGAACGGTACACACAGATACGCAGTATTTT. This sequence encodes CASSSGTVHTDTQYF.

This rearrangement joins TRBV11-3 to TRBJ2-7, with 7 bases fitting TRBD2. Germline trimming cut 1 base from V and 3 bases from J; bases unmatched to any gene: 3. Germline V gene sequence: CDR1 SGHNT, CDR2 YENEEA. CDR3 length equals 14 residues. CDR3 in amino acids: CASSLASGDYEQYV. In DNA form, the CDR3 reads TGTGCCAGCAGCTTAGCCAGCGGGGACTACGAGCAGTACGTC.

J is TRBJ2-3 and V is TRBV12-3 or TRBV12-4; the D gene is possibly TRBD1 (7 bases). The CDR3 totals 16 residues. Trimming cost V 9 bases and J 6 bases, with 25 bases left between them. CDR3: CASSQGGAGSGDTQYF. CDR3 bases: TGTGCCAGTTCCCAGGGGGGTGCCGGGTCCGGGGATACGCAGTATTTT.

This clonotype showed up just a few times. V and J are TRBV28 and TRBJ1-2; tentatively, D is TRBD1 (6 bases). This CDR3 is built from 19 residues. V lost 2 bases and J lost 0, with 22 bases in between. Per the germline V gene, CDR1 is MDHEN and CDR2 is SYDVKM. The CDR3 loop is CASSLPNQGQTLANYGYTF. CDR3 nucleotide sequence: TGTGCCAGCAGTTTACCGAATCAAGGACAGACCTTAGCTAACTATGGCTACACCTTC.

The V call is TRBV28, the J call TRBJ2-7; D uncertain. The CDR3 totals 12 residues. Germline V gene sequence: CDR1 MDHEN, CDR2 SYDVKM. V was clipped by 6 bases and J by 3 bases, with 9 bases between them. DNA for the CDR3: TGTGCCAGCAGCCCGGAGTTCTACGAGCAGTACTTC. Its translation: CASSPEFYEQYF.

The gene calls are TRBV29-1 and TRBJ1-4; D is uncertain. Trimming left V 6 bases short and J 6 bases short, with 14 bases between. In germline, CDR1 is SQVTM, CDR2 ANQGSEA. CDR3 length equals 13 residues. The CDR3 sequence: CSVASAPDEKLFF. The CDR3 nucleotides are TGCAGCGTCGCTTCCGCCCCGGATGAAAAACTGTTTTTT.

This clonotype has a handful of counts. Here the CDR3 reads CASRESGTSGSIYNEQFF. The CDR3 nucleotides are TGTGCCAGCAGGGAGTCCGGGACTAGCGGGAGTATCTACAATGAGCAGTTCTTC. The chain uses TRBV11-2 and TRBJ2-1, with 14 bases matching TRBD2. Germline lookup yields CDR1 SGHAT and CDR2 FQNNGV. The ends lost 6 bases at V and 3 bases at J; junction bases unmatched: 10. This CDR3 is 18 amino acids long.